Detailed here is one T cell receptor beta chain. Its antigen remains unknown. This entry is derived from a study of T cell repertoires in cytomegalovirus infection. Study context: Alongside well-studied HLA-B-restricted CMV epitopes, recently identified HLA-C-restricted CMV epitopes were also used. It can be stated that public TCR beta signatures indicated CMV infection as well as a matching HLA type. Study-wide results and limits: Predominance within the ex vivo response was attributable to HLA-C-restricted CMV-specific TCR beta clonotypes.

The CDR3 extends over 13 amino acids. Germline V CDR1 and CDR2: SGHNT, YENEEA. V was trimmed by 6 bases and J by 4 bases, leaving 10 bases between them. TCRdb reprocessed the reads via MiXCR and lists one record per CDR3 protein. Here the sample spans 45,000 to 60,000 distinct CDR3 sequences, roughly a fifth being singletons. This sequence was found in a human donor in good health (CMV status not recorded). Some clones in this sample may be carry-over from other donors' samples. Material: CD8+ T cells from cultured PBMCs, obtained from culture after CMV antigen stimulation. The chain combines TRBV11-3 with TRBJ2-1; D unclear. DNA for the CDR3: TGTGCCAGCAGTCCCCACTTATACAATGAGCAGTTCTTC. It is translated as CASSPHLYNEQFF.